These 10 T cell receptor beta chains were all obtained from the same sample, sequenced in a study of blood T cells in healthy people across ages. For the second PCR, which ran for 7 to 11 cycles, a sample-barcoded 5' primer and a J-beta primer mix were used. TCRdb itself ran the 5' RACE reads through MiXCR, one entry per CDR3 protein. The data show fewer than 2,000,000 distinct CDR3 sequences, about two fifths seen once. Sequencing used blood. The receptors derive from a human donor in good health.

Ten or more counts support this clonotype. This sequence joins TRBV5-1 and TRBJ2-7, with 9 bases aligning to TRBD2. With V trimmed by 1 base and J by 3 bases, 5 bases remained unmatched. The CDR3 runs to 15 residues. Germline V gene data show CDR1 as SGHRS and CDR2 as YFSETQ. The CDR3 nucleotides are TGCGCCAGCAGCTTGAATCTAGCGGGGAACTACGAGCAGTACTTC. Its translation: CASSLNLAGNYEQYF.

The chain is built from TRBV7-2 and TRBJ2-5; 7 bases fit TRBD2. TRBJ2-7 explains the end of the DNA better; the J call may be wrong. The germline gives CDR1 SGHTA, CDR2 FQGNSA. The CDR3 consists of 14 residues. CDR3 nucleotide sequence: TGTGCCAGCAGCCGGGAGGCAGGGACCTACGAGCAGTACTTC. This encodes CASSREAGTYEQYF.

The V gene is TRBV7-2, the J gene TRBJ2-4; 11 bases fit TRBD1. V gave up 4 bases and J gave up 13 bases; unmatched junction bases: 12. The germline V gene has CDR1 SGHTA and CDR2 FQGNSA. The length of the CDR3 is 15 residues. In DNA form, the CDR3 reads TGTGCCAGCAGCTCCCGGACAGGGGGCGGCATCGTGCAGTACTTC. Translated, it gives CASSSRTGGGIVQYF. The full variable domain, rest sourced from reference TRBV7-2 and TRBJ2-4, is GAGVSQSPSNKVTEKGKDVELRCDPISGHTALYWYRQSLGQGLEFLIYFQGNSAPDKSGLPSDRFSAERTGGSVSTLTIQRTQQEDSAVYLCASSSRTGGGIVQYFGAGTRLSVL.

The chain recombines TRBV28 with TRBJ1-5; tentative D call: TRBD1 (5 bases). Germline V lookup: CDR1 MDHEN, CDR2 SYDVKM. CDR3 size: 15 residues. The V end was cut by 2 bases, the J end by 0 bases, with 8 bases between. CDR3 DNA: TGTGCCAGCAGTTTAGGGACCGTTAGCAATCAGCCCCAGCATTTT. Translating gives CASSLGTVSNQPQHF.

This clonotype was recorded once. The chain combines TRBV20-1 with TRBJ2-7; 7 bases align to TRBD1. J was trimmed by 6 bases and V by 5 bases; bases with no gene match: 13. The CDR3 is 14 amino acids. The germline gives CDR1 DFQATT, CDR2 SNEGSKA (reference sequence). CDR3 protein: CSAYSPGQPLEQYF. The CDR3 nucleotides are TGCAGTGCTTACTCTCCGGGACAGCCCCTCGAGCAGTACTTC.

The V call is TRBV25-1, the J call TRBJ2-1; tentatively, D is TRBD2 (6 bases). This CDR3 has 13 residues. From germline, CDR1 is MGHDK and CDR2 SYGVNS. Trimming left V 8 bases short and J 8 bases short, with 16 bases between. CDR3 nucleotide sequence: TGTGCCAGCGGAGGGTTTGGAACCCATGAGCAGTTCTTC. This translates into CASGGFGTHEQFF.

This rearrangement joins TRBV20-1 to TRBJ2-1, with unresolved D. Trimming shortened V by 3 bases and J by 2 bases, and 2 bases separated the two germline ends. The CDR3 contains 11 residues. Germline V gene sequence: CDR1 DFQATT, CDR2 SNEGSKA (reference sequence). The CDR3 sequence is CSARAYNEQFF. In DNA form, the CDR3 reads TGCAGTGCTAGGGCCTACAATGAGCAGTTCTTC.

The gene calls are TRBV4-1 and TRBJ2-1, with TRBD1 identical over 8 bases. Germline-derived CDR1 and CDR2 are MGHRA and YSYEKL. CDR3 length equals 16 residues. J gave up 7 bases and V 3 bases, and 11 bases lay outside the gene matches. DNA of the CDR3: TGCGCCAGCAGCCAGTCCGCCGGGACAGGCCAAAATGAGCAGTTCTTC. It is translated as CASSQSAGTGQNEQFF.

This chain links TRBV7-9 with TRBJ2-3, with TRBD2 matching 7 bases. The CDR3 spans 15 residues. The J segment lost 2 bases and the V segment lost 3 bases, leaving 5 bases of the junction unmatched. Germline CDR1 and CDR2: SEHNR and FQNEAQ (reference sequence). The CDR3 spells CASSFSSGITDTQYF. The CDR3 region has the DNA TGTGCCAGCAGCTTTTCTAGCGGAATCACAGATACGCAGTATTTT.

This sequence joins TRBV28 and TRBJ2-3; 9 bases agree with TRBD2. The length of the CDR3 is 16 residues. CDR1 and CDR2 from the germline V gene are MDHEN and SYDVKM. With 1 base clipped from V and 6 bases from J, the junction kept 8 bases outside the gene matches. The CDR3 coding sequence is TGTGCCAGCAGTTTATTGGGCGGGGGGGCCAGGGATACGCAGTATTTT. Its translation: CASSLLGGGARDTQYF.